This T cell receptor (beta chain) stems from a study of shared clonotypes between healthy human individuals. Whole-study findings and limits: It was the non-shared clonotypes that had lower generation probabilities than clonotypes shared by all four donors. Several donors shared 4.5% to 6.5% of their naive CD4 clonotypes.

Repertoires were generated with immunoSEQ multiplex PCR, while TCRdb's copy carries only in-frame clones and drops some. The sample carries approximately 1,500,000 clones, 95% to 97% recorded once. This clone has a single count. What it binds is not known. Germline loops: CDR1 SGHKS, CDR2 YYEKEE (reference sequence). Trimming left V 5 bases short and J 7 bases short, with 7 bases between. The CDR3 spans 11 residues. Sample: naive CD4+ T cells sorted from blood. Indicated subset: CD45RA+ positively selected. The chain joins TRBV5-5 to TRBJ2-1; unclear D gene. The clonotype comes from a man aged 25 to 40 in good health. CDR3 residues: CASSHENEQFF. The CDR3 region has the DNA TGTGCCAGCAGTCACGAGAATGAGCAGTTCTTC.